This T cell receptor (beta chain) emerged from a study of early T cells in non-severe SARS-CoV-2 infection. At the level of the study: Chains were not paired, and sequencing was done on bulk RNA from unsorted whole blood.

The CDR3 covers 13 residues. Deletions cut 3 bases from V and 5 bases from J, with 10 bases between. Germline values: CDR1 ENHRY, CDR2 SYGVKD. This clonotype was counted at least ten times. TCRdb re-derived calls from the 5' RACE reads in MiXCR, one entry per CDR3 protein. The sample has 30,000 to 35,000 distinct CDR3 sequences; approximately 4.6% are singletons. The sequence was obtained from an adult who was a healthcare worker with PCR-confirmed SARS-CoV-2 infection or an uninfected control (not recorded which). The sample taken for sequencing was whole blood. This chain joins TRBV10-3 and TRBJ1-1; D is undetermined. CDR3 sequence reads: CAISDPQRTEAFF. The CDR3 DNA reads as TGTGCCATCAGTGACCCCCAGAGGACTGAAGCTTTCTTT.